This T cell receptor (beta chain) originates from a study of T cell responses to AZD1222 COVID-19 vaccine (dated by TCRdb to about 2021). For the study in its entirety: TCR sequencing was performed for approximately 240 trial participants, of whom 200 to 220 were given two doses of AZD1222 and 26 were given two doses of MenACWY control vaccine. Trial participants were enrolled into age subgroups of 18-55, 56-69 and 70-plus years, which contained around 150, 28 and 57 TCR-sequenced participants, respectively.

The CDR3 regions of human TCRbeta chains were analyzed by immunosequencing. The authors' analysis ran thus. Repertoire TCRs were checked for matches against a reference library of SARS-CoV-2-specific TCRs that had been generated using the MIRA antigen-specificity platform. Breadth meant the fraction of unique TCRs that were SARS-CoV-2-associated, whereas depth meant the fraction of total T cells that were SARS-CoV-2-associated. Using the MIRA data, every spike-specific TCR was mapped to the spike region that the TCR reacted to and assigned to either a CD4 or a CD8 class. Log10-transformed breadth and depth values were compared by one-way ANOVA with Sidak's multiple comparisons tests. As stored in TCRdb, this immuneACCESS dataset retains in-frame rearrangements with V and J assigned. A fraction of the clones does not appear; measured against another copy, unresolved V genes explain less than half of the discrepancy, and the remainder lacks a known reason. V, J and clone size derive from that table, while D and trimming were established from the DNA sequence. In all, the sample holds some 200,000 clones, and roughly nine tenths of those were seen once. Nearly 3.5% of the sample is taken by the ten largest.

What the study reported, not specific to this receptor: Spike-specific TCR breadth and depth rose significantly after two AZD1222 doses compared with day 0 and with MenACWY recipients. Reportedly, almost half of the unique spike-specific TCRs recognized epitopes lying outside the regions that are mutated in the B.1.351 and B.1.1.7 variants. Most participants were white British and females outnumbered males, and the authors suggested that clonal diversity may have been underestimated. Only five or six AZD1222 recipients were SARS-CoV-2 seropositive at baseline, limiting conclusions about previously exposed vaccinees. In the small 56-69-year group, the increase in depth fell short of significance, most likely because of low power. No day 14 peak-response samples were available, so repertoires were characterized only after the peak T cell response. CD4 TCRs associated with the vaccine covered the entire spike protein, and the dominant responses were in regions 160-218 and 743-854.

The trim is 4 bases for V and 4 bases for J, with a gap of 10 bases between the germline ends. CDR1 and CDR2 are drawn from the germline V gene (reference sequence): LGHDT, YNNKEL. The CDR3 sequence holds 13 residues, the cysteine and phenylalanine included. The sequence is cut down to CDR3 DNA, 39 bases in frame from base 1. The time point label corresponds to: about 28 days (+/-7) after the second vaccine dose. Because spike-specific TCR depth and breadth did not differ between the two schedules, AZD1222 recipients who got a second dose at roughly 4 weeks were pooled with those who got a second dose at roughly 12 weeks. The vaccinee samples were drawn from two UK trials, COV001 and COV002, one of which was a single-blind randomized controlled phase 2/3 trial testing AZD1222 (ChAdOx1 nCoV-19) in healthy adults. Trial participant PBMC samples were collected at day 0 and day 28 after the second dose for TCRbeta chain sequencing.

Note on this clone: This receptor's antigen is unknown. No per-base quality is available; no much larger clone lies one base away.

This clonotype originated in an adult who received the AZD1222 COVID-19 vaccine. The material sequenced was peripheral blood, taken 28 days after the second AZD1222 dose. The V gene is TRBV3-1 (or the pseudogene TRBV3-2) and the J gene is TRBJ2-5; a tentative D match to TRBD2 spans 6 bases. CDR3 protein: CASSPMGGETQYF. The DNA sequence is TGTGCCAGCAGCCCCATGGGGGGAGAGACCCAGTACTTC.